This TCR beta chain was identified in a study of early T cells in non-severe SARS-CoV-2 infection. Looking at the study overall: Whole-blood bulk RNA, unsorted, was sequenced, and chains were unpaired. Study-wide points: VDJdb matching skewed toward anti-spike CD8 responses, missing private and CD4 specificities.

The V gene lost 3 bases and the J gene lost 8 bases, with 20 bases spanning the gap. CDR1 and CDR2 (germline): SGHKS, YYEKEE (reference sequence). The CDR3 is 16 residues long. The TCR library protocol was used to attach unique molecular identifiers. These identifiers were attached to individual cDNA molecules. MiXCR was run by TCRdb on the 5' RACE reads, yielding one entry per CDR3 protein. The sample lists approximately 71,000 distinct CDR3 sequences; 11% were seen once. This clonotype was counted many times. Its antigen is undetermined. Sequencing was performed on whole blood. This chain joins TRBV5-5 and TRBJ1-4; weak D call: TRBD1 (5 bases). The clonotype originates from an adult who was a healthcare worker with PCR-confirmed SARS-CoV-2 infection or an uninfected control (not recorded which). CDR3 DNA sequence: TGTGCCAGCAGCTGGTTGGACCATCAAGGGGACGAAAAACTGTTTTTT. It encodes CASSWLDHQGDEKLFF.